A few counts support the clone carrying this T cell receptor (beta chain). What it recognizes is unknown. This sample is drawn from a study of CD8 T cells in ankylosing spondylitis. General study findings and limits: Characteristic, it appeared, of ankylosing spondylitis blood was a TCR beta motif of roughly eight highly homologous variants.

Per the germline V gene, CDR1 is SGHDN and CDR2 is FVKESK. This CDR3 region has 15 residues. V shed 3 bases, J shed 3 bases, and the junction held 1 base outside the gene matches. TCRdb recomputed calls from the 5' RACE reads with MiXCR, one row per CDR3 protein. In the table there are approximately 540,000 distinct CDR3 sequences, 10% to 15% of which are singletons. The sample was blood, either unsorted or a sorted T cell fraction (not recorded which). The rearrangement uses TRBV14 and TRBJ2-1; the match to TRBD2 covers 11 bases. The TCR was taken from a male donor with ankylosing spondylitis. This CDR3 reads CASSHGLAGYNEQFF. The CDR3 region has the DNA TGTGCCAGCAGCCATGGACTAGCGGGCTACAATGAGCAGTTCTTC.